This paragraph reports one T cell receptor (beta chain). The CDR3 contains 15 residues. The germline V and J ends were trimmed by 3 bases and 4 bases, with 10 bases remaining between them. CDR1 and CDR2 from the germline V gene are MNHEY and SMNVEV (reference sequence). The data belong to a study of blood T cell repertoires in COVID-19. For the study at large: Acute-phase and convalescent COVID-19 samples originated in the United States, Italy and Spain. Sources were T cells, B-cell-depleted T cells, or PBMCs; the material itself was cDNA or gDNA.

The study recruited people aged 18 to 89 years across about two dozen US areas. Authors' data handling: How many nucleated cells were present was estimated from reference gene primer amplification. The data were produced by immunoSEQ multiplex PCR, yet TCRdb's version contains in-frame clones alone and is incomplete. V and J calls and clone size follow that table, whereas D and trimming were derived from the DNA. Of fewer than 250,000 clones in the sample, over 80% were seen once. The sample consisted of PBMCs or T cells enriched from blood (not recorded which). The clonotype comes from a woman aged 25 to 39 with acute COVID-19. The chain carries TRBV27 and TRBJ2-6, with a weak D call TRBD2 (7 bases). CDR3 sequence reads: CASSLAGAGANVLTF. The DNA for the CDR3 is TGTGCCAGCAGTTTGGCGGGGGCAGGGGCCAACGTCCTGACTTTC.